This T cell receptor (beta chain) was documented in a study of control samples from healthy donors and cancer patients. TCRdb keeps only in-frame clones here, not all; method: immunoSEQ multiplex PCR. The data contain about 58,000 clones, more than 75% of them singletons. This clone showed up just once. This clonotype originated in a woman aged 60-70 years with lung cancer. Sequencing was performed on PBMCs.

CDR3: CASSLEEAGGLEQYF. The CDR3 nucleotides read TGTGCCAGCAGTTTAGAAGAAGCCGGGGGTCTCGAGCAGTACTTC. This rearrangement joins TRBV28 to TRBJ2-7; possible D gene TRBD2, 6 bases. V was shortened by 2 bases and J by 6 bases, with 17 bases between the two germline ends. This CDR3 region has 15 residues. CDR1 and CDR2 from the germline V gene are MDHEN and SYDVKM. The full variable domain, in which reference TRBV28 and TRBJ2-7 provide the parts outside the CDR3, is DVKVTQSSRYLVKRTGEKVFLECVQDMDHENMFWYRQDPGLGLRLIYFSYDVKMKEKGDIPEGYSVSREKKERFSLILESASTNQTSMYLCASSLEEAGGLEQYFGPGTRLTVT.